The clone carrying this T cell receptor (beta chain) was counted between two and nine times. Enrolment of Seattle patients took place during active infection, and they were followed longitudinally. Trimming pared 8 bases from V and 6 bases from J, leaving 11 bases between. Germline CDR1 is MNHEY and CDR2 is SMNVEV (reference sequence). The length of the CDR3 is 13 residues. This entry is derived from a study of blood T cell repertoires in COVID-19. At the level of the study: The United States, Italy and Spain supplied acute and convalescent COVID-19 samples. T cells, B-cell-depleted T cells, or PBMCs provided the cDNA or gDNA that served as material.

Per the study methods: Nucleated cell number was recorded as an estimate derived from reference gene primer amplification. The data were produced by immunoSEQ multiplex PCR, yet TCRdb's version contains in-frame clones alone and is incomplete. V, J and clone size are taken as reported in that table, and D and trimming were inferred from the DNA itself. In the table there are about 500,000 clones, roughly 91% of which are singletons. This receptor was identified in a woman in her forties or fifties with COVID-19, enrolled during active disease. The rearrangement joins TRBV27 to TRBJ1-6, with D unclear. Sequencing used peripheral blood. CDR3 protein: CASRNSPNSPLHF. The CDR3 bases are TGTGCCAGCCGAAACTCTCCTAATTCACCCCTCCACTTT.